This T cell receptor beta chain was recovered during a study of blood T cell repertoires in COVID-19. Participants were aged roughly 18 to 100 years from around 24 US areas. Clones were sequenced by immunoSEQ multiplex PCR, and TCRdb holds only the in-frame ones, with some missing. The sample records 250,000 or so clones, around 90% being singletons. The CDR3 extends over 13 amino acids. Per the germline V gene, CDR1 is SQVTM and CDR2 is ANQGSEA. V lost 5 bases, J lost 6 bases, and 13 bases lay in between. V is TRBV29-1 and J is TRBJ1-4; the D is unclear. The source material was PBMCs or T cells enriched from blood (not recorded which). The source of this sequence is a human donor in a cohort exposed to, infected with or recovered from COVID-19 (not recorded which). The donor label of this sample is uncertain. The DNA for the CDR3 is TGCAGCGTTTTCGCCGCGGTGCATGAAAAACTGTTTTTT. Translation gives CSVFAAVHEKLFF.